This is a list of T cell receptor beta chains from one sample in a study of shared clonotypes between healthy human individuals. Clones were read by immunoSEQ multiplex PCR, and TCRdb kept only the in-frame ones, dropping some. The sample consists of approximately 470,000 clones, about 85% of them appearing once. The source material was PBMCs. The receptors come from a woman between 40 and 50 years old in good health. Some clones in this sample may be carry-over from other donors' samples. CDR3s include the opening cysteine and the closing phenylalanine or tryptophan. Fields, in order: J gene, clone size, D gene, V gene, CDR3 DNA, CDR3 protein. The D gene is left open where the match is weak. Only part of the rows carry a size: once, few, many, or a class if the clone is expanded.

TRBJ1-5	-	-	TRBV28	TGTGCCAGCAGTAGAGGGGTCAATCAGCCCCAGCATTTT	CASSRGVNQPQHF
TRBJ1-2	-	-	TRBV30	TGTGCCTGGGGACACTATGGCTACACCTTC	CAWGHYGYTF
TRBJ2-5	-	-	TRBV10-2	TGCGCCAGCAGTGGGACAGAGGGGTACCAAGAGACCCAGTACTTC	CASSGTEGYQETQYF
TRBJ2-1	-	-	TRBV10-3	TGTGCCATCAGTGAACGGGACGCGAGCTCCTACAATGAGCAGTTCTTC	CAISERDASSYNEQFF
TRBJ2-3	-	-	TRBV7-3	TGTGCCAGCAGTCAGGGAGATACGCAGTATTTT	CASSQGDTQYF
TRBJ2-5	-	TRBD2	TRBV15	TGTGCCACCAGCAGAGCCCAGACTAGCGGGTACCAAGAGACCCAGTACTTC	CATSRAQTSGYQETQYF
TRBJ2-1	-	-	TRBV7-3	TGTGCCAGCAGCTTAATTCTAGCTTCCTACAATGAGCAGTTCTTC	CASSLILASYNEQFF
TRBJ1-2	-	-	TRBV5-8	TGTGCCAGCAGCTCGATCACAGGAGTCTATGGCTACACCTTC	CASSSITGVYGYTF
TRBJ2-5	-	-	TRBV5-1	TGCGCCAGCAGCGGGTACCAAGAGACCCAGTACTTC	CASSGYQETQYF
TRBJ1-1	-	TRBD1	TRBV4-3	TGCGCCAGCAGCTCCCGGACAGGGGAGACTGAAGCTTTCTTT	CASSSRTGETEAFF
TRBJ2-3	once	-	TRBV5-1	TGCGCCAGCAGCTTGCTTCCCGGACAGTTAGCCGATACGCAGTATTTT	CASSLLPGQLADTQYF
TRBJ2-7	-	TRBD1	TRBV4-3	TGCGCCAGCAGCCAAGACAGGGGGCCCTACGAGCAGTACTTC	CASSQDRGPYEQYF
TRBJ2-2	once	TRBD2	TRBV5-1	TGCGCCAGCAGCTCCCGACTAGCGGCGAACACCGGGGAGCTGTTTTTT	CASSSRLAANTGELFF
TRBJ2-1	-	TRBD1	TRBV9	TGTGCCAGCAGCGTAGAGGGACAGGGGTTCAATGAGCAGTTCTTC	CASSVEGQGFNEQFF
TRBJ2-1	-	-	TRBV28	TGTGCCAGCACCCCGTTGGCTAGCTCATACAATGAGCAGTTCTTC	CASTPLASSYNEQFF
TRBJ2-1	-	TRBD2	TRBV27	TGTGCCAGCAGTTCCCCTAGCGGGAGCTCCTACAATGAGCAGTTCTTC	CASSSPSGSSYNEQFF
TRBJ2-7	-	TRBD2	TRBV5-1	TGCGCCAGCAGCCCGGGAGGGAGTCGCTCCTACGAGCAGTACTTC	CASSPGGSRSYEQYF
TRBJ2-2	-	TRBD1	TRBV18	TGTGCCAGCTCGCGAGGACAGGCCCCTCCCGGGGAGCTGTTTTTT	CASSRGQAPPGELFF
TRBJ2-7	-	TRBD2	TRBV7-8	TGTGCCAGCAGCCGGACTAGCGGGAGGGCTGGCGAGCAGTACTTC	CASSRTSGRAGEQYF
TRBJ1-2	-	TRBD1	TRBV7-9	TGTGCCAGCAGCCACGACAGGGGTAAAAGCTACACCTTC	CASSHDRGKSYTF
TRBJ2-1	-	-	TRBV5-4	TGTGCCAGCAGCCCAAGCCGACAGTACAATGAGCAGTTCTTC	CASSPSRQYNEQFF
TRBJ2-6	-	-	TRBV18	TGTGCCAGCTCACCAGGGATTGGGGCCAACGTCCTGACTTTC	CASSPGIGANVLTF
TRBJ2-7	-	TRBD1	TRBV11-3	TGTGCCAGCAGCTCCGGGACAGGCTCCTACGAGCAGTACTTC	CASSSGTGSYEQYF
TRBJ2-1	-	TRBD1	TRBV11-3	TGTGCCAGCAGCGCCGGACAGGGGGCCCCGGGTGAGCAGTTCTTC	CASSAGQGAPGEQFF
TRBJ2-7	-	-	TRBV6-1	TGTGCCAGCAGCCACAGCGGACAGTTCTACGAGCAGTACTTC	CASSHSGQFYEQYF
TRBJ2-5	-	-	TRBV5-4	TGTGCCAGCAGCCCCGGGGATCAAGAGACCCAGTACTTC	CASSPGDQETQYF
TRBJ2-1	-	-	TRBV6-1	TGTGCCAGCAGTGAGCTCGGTCAGACGCAGTTCTTC	CASSELGQTQFF
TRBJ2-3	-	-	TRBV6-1	TGTGCCAGCAGTGGTGTCGGTCTAGCAGAGGGCAAAGATACGCAGTATTTT	CASSGVGLAEGKDTQYF
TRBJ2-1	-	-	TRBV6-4	TGTGCCAGCAGTGGAGACGCGCATGGCAATGAGCAGTTCTTC	CASSGDAHGNEQFF
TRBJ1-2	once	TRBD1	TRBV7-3	TGTGCCAGCAGCTTTACCCCGGGACAGGCCGAGGGCTACACCTTC	CASSFTPGQAEGYTF
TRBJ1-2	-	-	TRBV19	TGTGCCAGTAGTCTTGACAGCTACGGCTATGGCTACACCTTC	CASSLDSYGYGYTF
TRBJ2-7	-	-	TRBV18	TGTGCCAGCTCAACTAGGGACAAATCCTACGAGCAGTACTTC	CASSTRDKSYEQYF
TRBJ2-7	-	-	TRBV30	TGTGCCTGGAGTCGGAGCTCCTACGAGCAGTACTTC	CAWSRSSYEQYF
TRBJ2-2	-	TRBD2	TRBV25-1	TGTGCCAGCACCCACGGGACTAGCGGGAGAATGACCGGGGAGCTGTTTTTT	CASTHGTSGRMTGELFF
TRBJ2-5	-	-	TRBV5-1	TGCGCCAGCAGCTTGGTCCCGGGTAGGGAAGAGACCCAGTACTTC	CASSLVPGREETQYF
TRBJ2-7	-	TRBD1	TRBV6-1	TGTGCCAGCAGTGAAGTGCGAGACAGGGGATACGAGCAGTACTTC	CASSEVRDRGYEQYF
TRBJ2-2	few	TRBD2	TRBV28	TGTGCCAGCCCGCCTAGCGGAGCCGCGAACACCGGGGAGCTGTTTTTT	CASPPSGAANTGELFF
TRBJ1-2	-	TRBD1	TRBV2	TGTGCCAGCAGTGTCCGGACAGGGGGCTATGGCTACACCTTC	CASSVRTGGYGYTF
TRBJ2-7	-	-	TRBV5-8	TGTGCCAGCAGCTTCCAACGGGACTCGTACCCGGGGGAGCAGTACTTC	CASSFQRDSYPGEQYF
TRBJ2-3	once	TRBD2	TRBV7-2	TGTGCCAGCAGCTTACGGGTTAGCGGGAGGGCCATGGCAGATACGCAGTATTTT	CASSLRVSGRAMADTQYF